Listed here are 7 T cell receptor beta chains from one sample, sequenced in a study of blood T cell repertoires in COVID-19. The protocol was immunoSEQ multiplex PCR, while the TCRdb copy is restricted to in-frame clones and leaves out a portion. The sample includes roughly 340,000 clones, 87% of them seen just once. Material: peripheral blood. The receptors shown here come from a woman between 45 and 60 years old with COVID-19, enrolled during active disease.

The chain combines TRBV19 with TRBJ2-7, with D possibly being TRBD1 (6 bases). Germline CDR1 reads LNHDA; CDR2 reads SQIVND (reference sequence). Trimming took off 3 bases at V and 2 bases at J, with 17 bases between the two ends. CDR3 length equals 16 residues. CDR3 sequence (DNA): TGTGCCAGTAGTATTTCGTCAGGGGCGGACCCCTACGAGCAGTACTTC. Amino acid sequence: CASSISSGADPYEQYF.

Note on this clone: The junction shows a germline mismatch at one end, possibly a read error. The chain carries TRBV18 and TRBJ1-1, with TRBD1 matching over 9 bases. The CDR3 runs to 13 residues. Germline values: CDR1 KGHSH, CDR2 LQKENI. DNA of the CDR3: TGTGCCAGCTCACCAACCGGGACAGGGTCAACCCTCTTT. Encoded protein: CASSPTGTGSTLF.

The gene calls are TRBV14 and TRBJ2-1, with 9 nucleotides matching TRBD1. There are 16 residues in the CDR3. The V and J ends lost 2 bases and 4 bases, in that order; junction bases with no gene match: 6. In germline, CDR1 is SGHDN, CDR2 FVKESK. The CDR3 DNA is TGTGCCAGCAGCCAATGGCACGGGACAGGGTACAATGAGCAGTTCTTC. Translating it yields CASSQWHGTGYNEQFF. The whole variable domain, filled in from reference TRBV14 and TRBJ2-1, reads EAGVTQFPSHSVIEKGQTVTLRCDPISGHDNLYWYRRVMGKEIKFLLHFVKESKQDESGMPNNRFLAERTGGTYSTLKVQPAELEDSGVYFCASSQWHGTGYNEQFFGPGTRLTVL.

The CDR3 here is CASSEASGFGNTIYF. For the CDR3, the DNA is TGTGCCAGCAGTGAAGCATCAGGGTTTGGAAACACCATATATTTT. The chain has TRBV6-1 and TRBJ1-3, with D tentatively TRBD1 (5 bases). The germline V gene encodes CDR1 MNHNS and CDR2 SASEGT. The length of the CDR3 is 15 residues. V shed 0 bases and J shed 3 bases, with 9 bases lying between them.

The chain links TRBV7-6 to TRBJ2-3; tentatively, D is TRBD1 (6 bases). Germline V gene data show CDR1 as SGHVS and CDR2 as FNYEAQ. Trimming took off 4 bases at V and 4 bases at J, with 21 bases between the two ends. The CDR3 covers 17 residues. The CDR3, as DNA: TGTGCCAGCAGCTCCAGGGTTGGGGGCCTAAGCGCAGATACGCAGTATTTT. It specifies CASSSRVGGLSADTQYF. Complete variable domain (other parts from reference TRBV7-6 and TRBJ2-3): GAGVSQSPRYKVTKRGQDVALRCDPISGHVSLYWYRQALGQGPEFLTYFNYEAQQDKSGLPNDRFSAERPEGSISTLTIQRTEQRDSAMYRCASSSRVGGLSADTQYFGPGTRLTVL.

This rearrangement joins TRBV18 to TRBJ1-3; TRBD1 matches 11 bases. Trimming cost V 8 bases and J 4 bases; bases outside gene matches: 7. Germline loops: CDR1 KGHSH, CDR2 LQKENI. The CDR3 is 15 residues long. The CDR3 region has the DNA TGTGCCAGCACCGGACAGGGGGCGCGCGGAAACACCATATATTTT. Translation gives CASTGQGARGNTIYF.

The rearrangement links TRBV3-1 (or the pseudogene TRBV3-2) to TRBJ2-1; 13 positions match TRBD2. The V gene's germline CDR1 is LGHDT and CDR2 YNNKEL (reference sequence). The CDR3 contains 17 residues. V trimming: 5 bases; J trimming: 6 bases; junction bases outside the gene matches: 10. CDR3 region: CASSKRTSGSSRNEQFF. The CDR3 DNA sequence: TGTGCCAGCAGCAAAAGGACTAGCGGGAGCTCCCGCAATGAGCAGTTCTTC.